The T cell receptor (beta chain) described here comes from a study of blood T cell repertoires in COVID-19. Background on the study: Samples came from the United States, Italy and Spain, spanning acute and convalescent COVID-19. The analysed material was cDNA or gDNA that came from T cells, B-cell-depleted T cells, or PBMCs.

This CDR3 is 14 amino acids long. CDR1 is LNHDA and CDR2 is SQIVND in the germline V gene (reference sequence). Trimming stripped 8 bases from V and 7 bases from J, with 17 bases between. Original handling: Amplification from reference gene primers served as the basis for estimated nucleated cell counts. Data came from immunoSEQ multiplex PCR; TCRdb stores just in-frame clones and leaves some out. The D gene and trimming were derived from the DNA, and the V and J assignments and clone size from that table. The table has about 160,000 clones, 85% to 95% seen once. This chain connects TRBV19 to TRBJ2-2; possibly TRBD1 for D (6 bases). Material for sequencing was peripheral blood. This clonotype was sampled from a woman aged 45-59 years with acute or convalescent COVID-19. The CDR3 region is CASQFPGVSGELFF. DNA for the CDR3: TGTGCCAGTCAATTCCCAGGGGTTAGCGGGGAGCTGTTTTTT.